This T cell receptor (beta chain) derives from a study of T cells after yellow fever vaccination. MiXCR, run by TCRdb on the 5' RACE reads, gives a single entry per CDR3 protein. The repertoire holds roughly 120,000 distinct CDR3 sequences, 6% to 8% seen once, with around 2.6% in the top ten. Deletions cut 4 bases from V and 4 bases from J, with 11 bases between. CDR3 length: 13 residues. From germline, CDR1 is SQVTM and CDR2 ANQGSEA. Turning to this clonotype: What it binds is unknown.

Whole-study findings and limits: Within FACS-sorted repertoires, abundant clonotypes contaminating from the bulk population could be present. A secondary response was less intense yet reached its peak sooner, at day 5 versus 15.

The sample was CD4+ T cells sorted from PBMCs, taken approximately 11 days after the first yellow fever vaccination. The source of this sequence is a man between 18 and 29 years old who received the YFV17D yellow fever vaccine. V and J are TRBV29-1 and TRBJ1-3, with no clear D. CDR3 in amino acids: CSVGEPRGNTIYF. For the CDR3, the DNA is TGCAGCGTTGGAGAACCGAGGGGAAACACCATATATTTT.